The 28 T cell receptor beta chains presented below share a single source sample, sequenced in a study of blood T cell repertoires in COVID-19 (dated by TCRdb to the early 2020s). Libraries were built with the immunoSEQ multiplex PCR assay. The immuneACCESS repertoire file appears here via TCRdb, limited to in-frame rearrangements. These files lack a portion of the clones; in checked studies, under half of the deficit traces to unresolved V genes, and the cause of the others is not known. Here the sample has over 130,000 clones; 65% to 90% occur a single time. The ten biggest clones cover 2.5% to 4% of the sample. The sample was peripheral blood. These receptors were obtained from a man between 65 and 79 years old with acute or convalescent COVID-19.

The chain carries TRBV7-9 and TRBJ2-7, with TRBD2 matching 14 bases. The germline gives CDR1 SEHNR, CDR2 FQNEAQ (reference sequence). The trim removed 6 bases at V and 3 bases at J, leaving 16 bases unmatched. This CDR3 contains 19 residues. The CDR3: CASSLSGTSGSRVYYEQYF. The CDR3 DNA is TGTGCCAGCAGTTTATCCGGGACTAGCGGGAGCCGGGTGTACTACGAGCAGTACTTC. The complete variable domain, with remaining parts taken from reference TRBV7-9 and TRBJ2-7, reads DTGVSQNPRHKITKRGQNVTFRCDPISEHNRLYWYRQTLGQGPEFLTYFQNEAQLEKSRLLSDRFSAERPKGSFSTLEIQRTEQGDSAMYLCASSLSGTSGSRVYYEQYFGPGTRLTVT.

This clone was observed a single time. The chain recombines TRBV6-5 with TRBJ2-7; D uncertain. The germline CDR1 and CDR2 sequences are MNHEY and SVGAGI. Between the trimmed V and J ends, which lost 6 bases and 2 bases, there was a span of 11 bases. The CDR3 runs 13 residues. The CDR3 region has the DNA TGTGCCAGCAGCCTTACACGTACCTACGAGCAGTACTTC. Translating gives CASSLTRTYEQYF.

The chain is built from TRBV7-2 and TRBJ2-5, with 11 bases lining up with TRBD2. V shed 5 bases, J shed 5 bases, and the junction held 7 bases outside the gene matches. Per the germline V gene, CDR1 is SGHTA and CDR2 is FQGNSA. This CDR3 is built from 15 residues. CDR3 protein: CASSLSGRAGETQYF. The CDR3, as DNA: TGTGCCAGCAGCCTTAGCGGGAGGGCCGGGGAGACCCAGTACTTC.

This clone was recorded only once. The V call is TRBV28, the J call TRBJ2-3; D may be TRBD2 (5 bases). The CDR3 has 14 amino acids. Germline CDR1 reads MDHEN; CDR2 reads SYDVKM. V lost 6 bases and J 0 bases, leaving 10 bases between the germline ends. This chain's CDR3 is CASSPRTSTDTQYF. DNA for the CDR3: TGTGCCAGCAGCCCACGGACTAGCACAGATACGCAGTATTTT.

The gene calls are TRBV6-5 and TRBJ2-1; 11 bases fit TRBD1. The CDR3 runs to 15 residues. Germline CDR1 and CDR2: MNHEY and SVGAGI. V lost 6 bases and J lost 4; bases outside the gene matches: 5. The CDR3 DNA follows: TGTGCCAGCAGAAAGGGACAGGGGGGATACAATGAGCAGTTCTTC. Amino acid sequence: CASRKGQGGYNEQFF.

The chain couples TRBV4-1 to TRBJ1-6; D remains unclear. The CDR3 is 13 amino acids. V shed 0 bases and J shed 7 bases, with 4 bases lying between them. Germline V gene lookup returns CDR1 MGHRA and CDR2 YSYEKL. This CDR3 is CASSQDLNSPLHF. CDR3 nucleotide sequence: TGCGCCAGCAGCCAAGACCTCAATTCACCCCTCCACTTT.

The genes are TRBV5-1 and TRBJ1-1, with 8 bases matching TRBD1. J was trimmed by 2 bases and V by 5 bases; bases with no gene match: 8. The CDR3 extends over 15 amino acids. Germline CDR1 reads SGHRS; CDR2 reads YFSETQ. CDR3 in DNA: TGCGCCAGCAGACGCACCGGGACAGGTAACACTGAAGCTTTCTTT. This translates into CASRRTGTGNTEAFF.

This clone occurred once. The chain is built from TRBV28 and TRBJ2-2; the match to TRBD1 covers 10 bases. Germline V lookup: CDR1 MDHEN, CDR2 SYDVKM. V lost 4 bases and J lost 7; bases outside the gene matches: 12. This CDR3 spans 17 amino acids. CDR3 sequence: CASSWPPGTGVRGELFF. DNA of the CDR3: TGTGCCAGCAGTTGGCCCCCAGGGACAGGGGTCCGCGGGGAGCTGTTTTTT. The variable domain in full, completed from reference TRBV28 and TRBJ2-2, reads DVKVTQSSRYLVKRTGEKVFLECVQDMDHENMFWYRQDPGLGLRLIYFSYDVKMKEKGDIPEGYSVSREKKERFSLILESASTNQTSMYLCASSWPPGTGVRGELFFGEGSRLTVL.

The chain recombines TRBV28 with TRBJ1-6; D possibly corresponds to TRBD1 (6 bases). CDR3 length: 17 amino acids. The germline V and J ends were trimmed by 10 bases and 15 bases, with 34 bases remaining between them. Looked up from germline, CDR1 is MDHEN and CDR2 is SYDVKM. CDR3 bases: TGTGCCACCTACACTTTATCCGGGGGGGGCAGAACCCTTCTCCTCCACTTT. Translated: CATYTLSGGGRTLLLHF.

The chain joins TRBV5-7 to TRBJ2-3, with 8 bases matching TRBD1. TRBV5-7 is labeled an ORF, and its function is uncertain. CDR3 size: 14 residues. The V and J ends lost 2 bases and 5 bases, in that order; junction bases with no gene match: 4. CDR3 sequence (DNA): TGTGCCAGCAGCTTCGGACAGGGCGGAGATACGCAGTATTTT. Protein sequence: CASSFGQGGDTQYF.

The chain is built from TRBV14 and TRBJ2-1; no definite D call. The CDR3 has 14 residues. V lost 0 bases and J lost 9, with 12 bases in between. Germline assignment: CDR1 SGHDN and CDR2 FVKESK. In DNA, the CDR3 is TGTGCCAGCAGCCAAGATCCCAGCCGGGTTGAGCAGTTCTTC. Translation: CASSQDPSRVEQFF.

The chain links TRBV5-4 to TRBJ1-3, with 8 nucleotides matching TRBD1. Germline CDR1 reads SGHNT; CDR2 reads YYREEE (reference sequence). With V trimmed by 3 bases and J by 0 bases, 5 bases remained unmatched. This CDR3 spans 16 amino acids. In DNA, the CDR3 is TGTGCCAGCAGCTCCCGGACAGGGAGCTCTGGAAACACCATATATTTT. The encoded protein is CASSSRTGSSGNTIYF.

V is TRBV28 and J is TRBJ1-5; possible D gene TRBD1, 5 bases. The CDR3 extends over 12 amino acids. CDR1 is MDHEN and CDR2 is SYDVKM in the germline V gene. The V end lost 5 bases, the J end lost 6 bases, and 8 bases lay between the germline ends. The CDR3 is CASSPDIQPQHF. CDR3 in DNA: TGTGCCAGCAGTCCGGACATTCAGCCCCAGCATTTT.

Notes on this clone: One base away lies a much larger clone, so this may be a sequencing read error. The chain is built from TRBV18 and TRBJ2-1; weak D call: TRBD1 (6 bases). CDR3 length equals 14 residues. The germline V gene encodes CDR1 KGHSH and CDR2 LQKENI. In nucleotides, the CDR3 is TGTGCCAGCTCTCACGCCGGGACAAACAATAAGCAGTTCTTC. Translating gives CASSHAGTNNKQFF.

The chain combines TRBV7-3 with TRBJ2-7, with 11 bases lining up with TRBD1. Germline trimming cut 3 bases from V and 4 bases from J; bases unmatched to any gene: 5. The CDR3 is 15 residues long. CDR1 is SGHTA, CDR2 FQGTGA, per germline. The CDR3 loop is CASSFAGQGAYEQYF. The CDR3 DNA follows: TGTGCCAGCAGCTTCGCTGGACAGGGGGCTTACGAGCAGTACTTC.

The chain joins TRBV20-1 to TRBJ2-1, with 11 nucleotides matching TRBD2. With V trimmed by 3 bases and J by 4 bases, 2 bases remained unmatched. The CDR3 is 14 residues long. Germline V lookup: CDR1 DFQATT, CDR2 SNEGSKA (reference sequence). CDR3 sequence reads: CSASSGREYNEQFF. CDR3 coding DNA: TGCAGTGCTAGTAGCGGGAGGGAGTACAATGAGCAGTTCTTC.

The chain uses TRBV5-1 and TRBJ2-1, with D maybe TRBD2 (5 bases). Germline assignment: CDR1 SGHRS and CDR2 YFSETQ. V was shortened by 4 bases and J by 5 bases, with 16 bases between the two germline ends. CDR3 length: 15 residues. CDR3 nucleotides: TGCGCCAGCAGCAGATCCGGTTGGCGGGACAATGAGCAGTTCTTC. This sequence encodes CASSRSGWRDNEQFF.

This sequence joins TRBV11-3 and TRBJ2-5; the D gene is possibly TRBD2 (5 bases). V lost 1 base to trimming and J lost 5 bases, with 11 bases between them. The germline V gene encodes CDR1 SGHNT and CDR2 YENEEA. This CDR3 comprises 14 residues. The CDR3 sequence: CASSLGGVSETQYF. The CDR3 DNA follows: TGTGCCAGCAGCTTAGGGGGAGTGTCGGAGACCCAGTACTTC.

This chain uses TRBV28 with TRBJ1-5; 9 bases match TRBD1. V lost 5 bases to trimming and J lost 2 bases; unmatched junction nucleotides: 4. This CDR3 has 15 residues. The germline V gene has CDR1 MDHEN and CDR2 SYDVKM. DNA of the CDR3: TGTGCCAGCAGTATACGGACAGGGGGCAATCAGCCCCAGCATTTT. This sequence encodes CASSIRTGGNQPQHF.

V gene TRBV18 combines with J gene TRBJ1-5, with D perhaps TRBD1 (6 bases). V shed 2 bases and J shed 1 base, with 15 bases lying between them. The CDR3 is 17 residues long. Germline V gives CDR1 KGHSH, CDR2 LQKENI. CDR3 DNA: TGTGCCAGCTCACCAGTAGGCGGGGGCGTCAGCAATCAGCCCCAGCATTTT. Amino acid sequence: CASSPVGGGVSNQPQHF.

CDR3 amino acids: CASSPLSTGGIRKQYF. In nucleotides, the CDR3 is TGCGCCAGCAGCCCCCTTTCGACAGGGGGTATACGCAAGCAGTACTTC. V and J are TRBV4-1 and TRBJ2-7; TRBD1 matches at 9 bases. CDR1 and CDR2 (germline): MGHRA, YSYEKL. The junction had 15 bases not matched to a gene; V was cut back by 4 bases and J by 8 bases. The CDR3 spans 16 residues.

The chain is built from TRBV6-2 or TRBV6-3 and TRBJ2-5; 8 bases agree with TRBD2. From germline, CDR1 is MNHEY and CDR2 SVGEGT. This CDR3 has 16 residues. After removal of 2 bases from V and 1 base from J, the junction contained 6 bases not matched to a gene. The CDR3 spells CASSYSGRGSQETQYF. The CDR3 DNA is TGTGCCAGCAGTTACAGCGGGAGAGGGTCCCAAGAGACCCAGTACTTC.

The chain uses TRBV30 and TRBJ2-5; TRBD2 might be the D (7 bases). The CDR3 consists of 16 residues. Germline CDR1 is GTSNPN and CDR2 is SVGIG (reference sequence). With 0 bases removed from V and 2 bases from J, the gap between germline ends came to 16 bases. The CDR3 here is CAWSVWSGTLQETQYF. Written as DNA, the CDR3 is TGTGCCTGGAGTGTCTGGAGCGGGACATTACAAGAGACCCAGTACTTC. Full variable domain (rest looked up from reference TRBV30 and TRBJ2-5): SQTIHQWPATLVQPVGSPLSLECTVEGTSNPNLYWYRQAAGRGLQLLFYSVGIGQISSEVPQNLSASRPQDRQFILSSKKLLLSDSGFYLCAWSVWSGTLQETQYFGPGTRLLVL.

This rearrangement joins TRBV6-2 or TRBV6-3 to TRBJ2-1, with D unclear. Germline assignment: CDR1 MNHEY and CDR2 SVGEGT. The germline V and J ends were trimmed by 4 bases and 0 bases, with 7 bases remaining between them. The CDR3 is 14 residues long. The CDR3 sequence is CASSSVASYNEQFF. In DNA, the CDR3 is TGTGCCAGCAGTTCCGTAGCCTCCTACAATGAGCAGTTCTTC.

The genes are TRBV9 and TRBJ2-2, with TRBD2 as a possible D gene (6 bases). This CDR3 comprises 16 residues. Trimming stripped 0 bases from V and 5 bases from J, with 14 bases between. The germline V gene encodes CDR1 SGDLS and CDR2 YYNGEE. CDR3 in DNA: TGTGCCAGCAGCGTAGGACGGGGAGGCTCGACCGGGGAGCTGTTTTTT. Encoded protein: CASSVGRGGSTGELFF.

The V gene is TRBV28, the J gene TRBJ1-5, with a possible D match to TRBD1 (5 bases). Germline CDR1 reads MDHEN; CDR2 reads SYDVKM. The CDR3 extends over 13 amino acids. V lost 6 bases and J lost 5, with 11 bases in between. CDR3 in amino acids: CASSPGGYQPQHF. CDR3 DNA: TGTGCCAGCAGCCCTGGGGGGTATCAGCCCCAGCATTTT.

The chain employs TRBV24-1 and TRBJ2-5, with 7 nucleotides matching TRBD2. With V trimmed by 4 bases and J by 4 bases, 5 bases remained unmatched. CDR3 length: 14 amino acids. From germline, CDR1 is KGHDR and CDR2 SFDVKD. The CDR3, as DNA: TGTGCCACCAGTGAACCGGGGGAGGGAGAGACCCAGTACTTC. Its protein product is CATSEPGEGETQYF.

This clone was seen once. The genes are TRBV3-1 (or the pseudogene TRBV3-2) and TRBJ2-1; 7 bases line up with TRBD2. The CDR3 loop spans 15 amino acids. V was pared by 3 bases and J by 1 base, with 3 bases of the junction left unmatched. The germline CDR1 and CDR2 sequences are LGHDT and YNNKEL (reference sequence). The CDR3: CASSHPAGSYNEQFF. The DNA for the CDR3 is TGTGCCAGCAGCCACCCAGCGGGATCCTACAATGAGCAGTTCTTC.